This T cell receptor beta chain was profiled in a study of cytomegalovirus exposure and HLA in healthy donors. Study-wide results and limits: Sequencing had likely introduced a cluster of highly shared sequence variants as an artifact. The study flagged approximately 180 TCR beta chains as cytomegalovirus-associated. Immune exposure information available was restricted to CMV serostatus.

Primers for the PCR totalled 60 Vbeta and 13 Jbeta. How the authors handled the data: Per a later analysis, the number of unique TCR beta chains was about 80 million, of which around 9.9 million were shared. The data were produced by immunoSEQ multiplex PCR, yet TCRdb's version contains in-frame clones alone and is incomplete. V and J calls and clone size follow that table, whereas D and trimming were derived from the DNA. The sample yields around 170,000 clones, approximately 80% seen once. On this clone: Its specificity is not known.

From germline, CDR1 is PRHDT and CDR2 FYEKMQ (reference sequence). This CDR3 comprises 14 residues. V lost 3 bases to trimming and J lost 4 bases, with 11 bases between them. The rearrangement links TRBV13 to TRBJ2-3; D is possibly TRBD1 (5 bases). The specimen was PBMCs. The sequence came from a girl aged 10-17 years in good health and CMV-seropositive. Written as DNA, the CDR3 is TGTGCCAGCAGCTTTTCGCAGGGCCCAGATACGCAGTATTTT. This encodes CASSFSQGPDTQYF.